A selection of T cell receptor beta chains follows, all from one sample in a study of cytomegalovirus exposure and HLA in healthy donors. Only in-frame clones appear in the TCRdb table, and some are missing; sequencing was by immunoSEQ multiplex PCR. The sample has about 120,000 clones, roughly 80% seen once; the top ten hold 2.1%. Sequencing was performed on PBMCs. The receptors were sampled from a man aged 25 to 40 in good health and CMV-seronegative. The CDR3 runs from the conserved cysteine through the conserved F or W. D genes are given only for firm matches. The size of a clone is reported for some rows only, either as once, few or many, or as a class for expanded clones.

j_call v_call cdr3_length clone_size d_call cdr3_nt cdr3_aa
TRBJ2-7 TRBV11-2 14 . . TGTGCCAGCAGCTTAGTGGCAGGGGTCGGCGAGCAGTACTTC CASSLVAGVGEQYF
TRBJ1-5 TRBV6-1 17 once . TGTGCCAGCAGTGAAGCAATCACAGGTTATAGCAATCAGCCCCAGCATTTT CASSEAITGYSNQPQHF
TRBJ2-4 TRBV7-9 19 . TRBD1 TGTGCCAGCAGCTCTATGACAGGGGGCGAAGCTACGGCCAAAAACATTCAGTACTTC CASSSMTGGEATAKNIQYF
TRBJ2-4 TRBV5-6 16 . TRBD2 TGTGCCAGCAGCCTGGGGGGGAGGGGTGCCAAAAACATTCAGTACTTC CASSLGGRGAKNIQYF
TRBJ2-2 TRBV9 15 . . TGTGCCAGCAGCGTACAGTTCGCGAACACCGGGGAGCTGTTTTTT CASSVQFANTGELFF
TRBJ2-1 TRBV7-9 17 . TRBD1 TGTGCCAGCAGCTCACCAGTCGTACAGGGGGCCTACAATGAGCAGTTCTTC CASSSPVVQGAYNEQFF
TRBJ1-1 TRBV2 13 . TRBD1 TGTGCCAGCAGCCGGGACAGGAACACTGAAGCTTTCTTT CASSRDRNTEAFF
TRBJ1-2 TRBV2 13 . . TGTGCCAGCAGTGAACCAACAGAACTTGGCTACACCTTC CASSEPTELGYTF
TRBJ1-1 TRBV10-1 14 . . TGCGCCAGCAGTGAGGGGGGAGGTAACACTGAAGCTTTCTTT CASSEGGGNTEAFF
TRBJ1-1 TRBV6-1 11 . TRBD1 TGTGCCAGCAGTGAAGGGACAGGGGCTTTCTTT CASSEGTGAFF
TRBJ1-2 TRBV4-1 17 . . TGCGCCAGCAGCCAAGTCAAGTCCCAAATAGTAGGGGATGGCTACACCTTC CASSQVKSQIVGDGYTF
TRBJ2-7 TRBV6-5 14 once . TGTGCCAGCAGTTACGGGGGGACCTCCTACGAGCAGTACTTC CASSYGGTSYEQYF
TRBJ2-3 TRBV5-4 17 few . TGTGCCAGCAGCTCCCCCCCGGGGCGGGACGGCACAGATACGCAGTATTTT CASSSPPGRDGTDTQYF
TRBJ2-7 TRBV5-1 13 . . TGCGCCAGCAGGAGCACCATATTCTACGAGCAGTACTTC CASRSTIFYEQYF
TRBJ2-7 TRBV6-1 14 . TRBD1 TGTGCCAGCGCCCTTCTGACAGGGCGCCACGAGCAGTACTTC CASALLTGRHEQYF
TRBJ2-5 TRBV15 15 . TRBD2 TGTGCCACCAGCCGGACGCGGGGGGCCCAAGAGACCCAGTACTTC CATSRTRGAQETQYF
TRBJ1-4 TRBV5-1 14 . . TGCGCCAGCAGCTTGCAGAGCTCCGGGGAAAAACTGTTTTTT CASSLQSSGEKLFF